The clone carrying this T cell receptor (beta chain) was seen a handful of times. The antigen remains undetermined. The gene names given are mouse names. The CDR3 end is not reached by the read, which stops 4 residues before it; the germline J gene fills it in. Extracted from the samples, RNA was reverse transcribed into cDNA to serve as the sequencing template. TCRdb's copy holds only in-frame clones and misses some; the assay was immunoSEQ multiplex PCR. Listed for the sample are 200,000 to 300,000 clones, none seen a single time. The sample originates from a study of CD8+ T cells in alopecia areata. Overall study findings and caveats: Patients shared TCRs less clearly than mice did, possibly owing to HLA.

Pooled cutaneous lymph node cells were sorted using CD4, CD8alpha, NKG2D, NKG2ACE and other markers. This CDR3 has 13 amino acids. Per the germline V gene, CDR1 is NSHNY and CDR2 is SYGAGN. The clonotype originates from a C3H/HeJ mouse with alopecia areata. The MHC haplotype of the strain is H2-k. The sample taken for sequencing was CD4+ T cells sorted from a lymph node. This chain connects TRBV13-1 to TRBJ2-1, with 9 positions matching TRBD2. Partial CDR3 DNA: TGTGCCAGCAGTGTTGGGGGGGCGCCT. It translates to CASSVGGAP. The full-length CDR3 reads as CASSVGGAPEQFF.